The source of this T cell receptor beta chain is a study of blood T cells in healthy people across ages. The second PCR ran roughly 6 to 11 cycles with a sample-barcoded 5' primer and J-beta primers. TCRdb re-derived calls from the 5' RACE reads in MiXCR, one entry per CDR3 protein. The repertoire includes about 570,000 distinct CDR3 sequences, 27% of them detected once, and 3% to 4% sits in the top ten. The germline V gene has CDR1 LGHNA and CDR2 YSLEER. V lost 1 base to trimming and J lost 7 bases; unmatched junction nucleotides: 6. The CDR3 runs 16 residues. Researchers report isolating at least 6 million PBMCs per sample. This clonotype was observed a few times. The target antigen is unknown. The study's findings and limits: Possibly, changes in expanded clonotypes were confounded because donor CMV status was unknown. Unsorted PBMC material precluded a definitive naive versus antigen-experienced comparison.

These data were also reused for a study on T cells of mothers and their children. That paper adds: Unrelated pairs and related pairs have their TCR recombination output shaped similarly by thymic selection.

The receptor was isolated from a boy aged 2 to 9 in good health. This chain links TRBV4-3 with TRBJ2-2; 10 bases match TRBD2. Sequencing input: blood. The CDR3 DNA follows: TGCGCCAGCAGCCAAGTTACTAGCGGGATGTACGGGGAGCTGTTTTTT. Translating gives CASSQVTSGMYGELFF.